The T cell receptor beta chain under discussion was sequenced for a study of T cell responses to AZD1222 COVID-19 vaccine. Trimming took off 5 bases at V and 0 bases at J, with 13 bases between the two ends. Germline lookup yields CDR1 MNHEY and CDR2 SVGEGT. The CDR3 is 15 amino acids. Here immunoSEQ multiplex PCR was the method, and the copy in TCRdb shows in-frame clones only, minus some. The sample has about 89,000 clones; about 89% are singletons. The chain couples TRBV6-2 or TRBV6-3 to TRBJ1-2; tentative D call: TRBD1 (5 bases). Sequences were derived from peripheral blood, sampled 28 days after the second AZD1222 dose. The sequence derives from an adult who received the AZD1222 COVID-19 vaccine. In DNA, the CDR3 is TGTGCCAGCAGTATTACGACAGTCTCTAACTATGGCTACACCTTC. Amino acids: CASSITTVSNYGYTF.